Presented here are 7 T cell receptor beta chains from one specimen sequenced in a study of Graves' ophthalmopathy and Graves' hyperthyroidism. Amplified material comprised TCR beta CDR3 regions derived from RNA transcripts. After a first-round RT-PCR with HTBI primers, a second-round multiplex PCR was run. TCRdb reprocessed the multiplex PCR reads via MiXCR and lists one record per CDR3 protein. Among roughly 380,000 distinct CDR3 sequences listed, 15% were seen once. Sequencing input: peripheral blood. Every receptor here comes from a woman aged 18 to 35 with stable Graves' hyperthyroidism.

V and J are TRBV14 and TRBJ1-5; no definite D call. Trimming shortened V by 4 bases and J by 2 bases, and 15 bases separated the two germline ends. The V gene's germline CDR1 is SGHDN and CDR2 FVKESK. The CDR3 has 16 amino acids. The CDR3 loop reads CASSLSASVGNQPQHF. CDR3 DNA sequence: TGTGCCAGCAGCCTCTCAGCTTCAGTGGGCAATCAGCCCCAGCATTTT.

This clonotype was counted at least ten times. The CDR3 bases are TGCAGTGCTAGAGATCGACAGGGGACCTCCTACGAGCAGTACTTC. Translating gives CSARDRQGTSYEQYF. The chain couples TRBV20-1 to TRBJ2-7; TRBD1 agrees at 8 bases. Germline values: CDR1 DFQATT, CDR2 SNEGSKA (reference sequence). The CDR3 extends over 15 amino acids. With V trimmed by 0 bases and J by 0 bases, 4 bases remained unmatched.

The table lists this clonotype with a few counts. The chain links TRBV4-1 to TRBJ1-1; 8 bases map to TRBD1. CDR1 and CDR2 from the germline V gene are MGHRA and YSYEKL. The V gene end was trimmed by 5 bases and the J gene end by 5 bases; junction bases not matched to a gene: 13. The CDR3 loop spans 16 amino acids. The CDR3 nucleotides are TGCGCCAGCAGCACCCTATGGGGCAGGGGGCAGACTGAAGCTTTCTTT. Its translation is CASSTLWGRGQTEAFF.

CDR3 DNA sequence: TGCGCCAGCAGCCAAGTTCCCCCCCTGGCGGCCAGGGGCCAGTACTTC. It specifies CASSQVPPLAARGQYF. The chain carries TRBV4-1 and TRBJ2-5; D may be TRBD1 (6 bases). Germline-derived CDR1 and CDR2 are MGHRA and YSYEKL. This CDR3 comprises 16 residues. V was shortened by 1 base and J by 10 bases, with 22 bases between the two germline ends.

This clonotype was recorded at least ten times. The V call is TRBV5-5, the J call TRBJ1-5; D ambiguous. V was shortened by 4 bases and J by 3 bases, with 17 bases between the two germline ends. Germline V gene lookup returns CDR1 SGHKS and CDR2 YYEKEE (reference sequence). The CDR3 is made up of 16 amino acids. DNA for the CDR3: TGTGCCAGCAGCAAAGAGGGTCGGGTCCTCAATCAGCCCCAGCATTTT. Translating gives CASSKEGRVLNQPQHF.

In its sample, this clonotype was seen a few times. One end of the junction varies from germline; a read error may be responsible. This chain uses TRBV6-2 or TRBV6-3 with TRBJ2-4; D tentatively fits TRBD1 or TRBD2 (5 bases each). Per the germline V gene, CDR1 is MNHEY and CDR2 is SVGEGT. CDR3 size: 13 residues. The DNA for the CDR3 is TGTGCCAGCAGTAACTCGGGAAAGGGGCTTAAGTACTTC. Protein: CASSNSGKGLKYF.

This clonotype has a handful of counts. The chain carries TRBV30 and TRBJ1-6; 8 positions match TRBD1. The CDR3 totals 14 residues. The trim removed 7 bases at V and 6 bases at J, leaving 8 bases unmatched. The germline V gene encodes CDR1 GTSNPN and CDR2 SVGIG (reference sequence). CDR3 in amino acids: CASTGQGTNSPLHF. The CDR3 region has the DNA TGTGCCTCTACCGGACAGGGAACTAATTCACCCCTCCACTTT.